This T cell receptor (beta chain) was sequenced in a study of cytomegalovirus exposure and HLA in healthy donors. PCR used 60 Vbeta primers and 13 Jbeta primers. Method: immunoSEQ multiplex PCR; TCRdb's copy keeps in-frame clones and lacks some. The sample totals under 200,000 clones; its top ten clones hold about 0.79%. The donors (healthy individuals) were bone marrow donors. The CDR3 loop spans 14 amino acids. Germline V lookup: CDR1 MNHNS, CDR2 SASEGT. V was clipped by 0 bases and J by 7 bases, with 9 bases between them. The V call is TRBV6-1, the J call TRBJ1-4; perhaps TRBD1 as D (5 bases). The specimen was PBMCs. This clonotype was sampled from a woman under 30 in good health and CMV-seropositive. The CDR3: CASSEAGRTEKLFF. CDR3 sequence (DNA): TGTGCCAGCAGTGAAGCGGGGCGGACTGAAAAACTGTTTTTT.